Reported below is one T cell receptor beta chain. The sample comes from a study of cytomegalovirus exposure and HLA in healthy donors. Trimming stripped 5 bases from V and 3 bases from J, with 16 bases between. The CDR3 is 16 amino acids. In germline, CDR1 is MNHEY, CDR2 SMNVEV (reference sequence). PCR used 60 Vbeta primers and 13 Jbeta primers. Data came from immunoSEQ multiplex PCR; TCRdb stores just in-frame clones and leaves some out. The profile shows roughly 240,000 clones, roughly 78% of them singletons. J is TRBJ2-2 and V is TRBV27; D may be TRBD1 (6 bases). This TCR derives from a boy younger than 18 in good health and CMV-seronegative. Sequencing was done on a sample of PBMCs. CDR3 region: CASSRGSGIYTGELFF. The CDR3 nucleotides are TGTGCCAGCAGTAGGGGGTCGGGTATCTACACCGGGGAGCTGTTTTTT.